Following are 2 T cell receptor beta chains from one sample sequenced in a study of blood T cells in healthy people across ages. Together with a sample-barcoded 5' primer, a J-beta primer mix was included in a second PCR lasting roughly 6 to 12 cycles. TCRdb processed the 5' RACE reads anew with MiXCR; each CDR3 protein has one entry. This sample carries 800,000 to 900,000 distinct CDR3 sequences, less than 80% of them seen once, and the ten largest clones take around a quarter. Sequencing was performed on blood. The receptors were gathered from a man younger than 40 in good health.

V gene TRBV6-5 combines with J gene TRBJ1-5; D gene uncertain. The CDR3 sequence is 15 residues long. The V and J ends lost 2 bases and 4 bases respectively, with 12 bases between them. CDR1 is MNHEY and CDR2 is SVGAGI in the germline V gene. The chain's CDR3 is CASSYGRGFNQPQHF. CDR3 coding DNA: TGTGCCAGCAGTTACGGGCGGGGTTTTAATCAGCCCCAGCATTTT.

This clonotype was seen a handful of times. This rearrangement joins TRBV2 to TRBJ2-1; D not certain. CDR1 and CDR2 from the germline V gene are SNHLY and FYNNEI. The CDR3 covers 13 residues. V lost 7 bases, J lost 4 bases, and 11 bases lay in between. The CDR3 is CASTLGSYNEQFF. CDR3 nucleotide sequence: TGTGCCAGCACCCTGGGTAGTTACAATGAGCAGTTCTTC.